A single TCR beta chain is shown here with its context. The same CDR3 is also encoded by other DNA sequences in this sample. The data belong to a study of blood T cell repertoires in COVID-19. Study-level background: Sites in the United States, Italy and Spain provided acute and convalescent COVID-19 samples. In each case, the material was cDNA or gDNA derived from T cells, B-cell-depleted T cells, or PBMCs.

Original analysis: Reference gene primers were amplified, and this amplification served to estimate nucleated cell counts. Some clones are missing from TCRdb's copy, which holds only in-frame ones; the method was immunoSEQ multiplex PCR. That table is the source of V, J and clone size, and D and trimming were worked out from the DNA. The sample includes approximately 290,000 clones, roughly 87% of them seen just once. This CDR3 region has 12 residues. V lost 8 bases, J lost 1 base, and 8 bases lay in between. Germline lookup yields CDR1 MNHEY and CDR2 SMNVEV (reference sequence). The chain carries TRBV27 and TRBJ1-1; D gene uncertain. The source of this sequence is a man in his late teens or twenties with active or convalescent COVID-19. Input material: peripheral blood. CDR3 sequence reads: CASRDSNTEAFF. CDR3 DNA: TGTGCCAGCCGAGATTCGAACACTGAAGCTTTCTTT.